This TCR beta chain was retrieved from a study of CD8+ T cells in alopecia areata. Findings and limits, study-wide: Researchers report lesional scalp, most notably alopecia totalis/universalis, outstripped normal scalp in clonality. Tofacitinib produced a significant decrease in scalp clonality and in expanded CD8+ clones among the top 100.

As to this clone: Its antigen is still unknown.

Germline lookup yields CDR1 SGHRS and CDR2 YFSETQ. The CDR3 consists of 15 residues. Trimming cost V 4 bases and J 0 bases, with 10 bases left between them. TCR sequencing used cDNA made by reverse transcription of extracted RNA. The protocol was immunoSEQ multiplex PCR, while the TCRdb copy is restricted to in-frame clones and leaves out a portion. The sample has 110,000 to 150,000 clones, roughly 50% seen once. Treatment denoted: oral pan-JAK inhibitor, 5-10 mg twice daily. This clonotype originated in a human donor with alopecia areata. The chain recombines TRBV5-1 with TRBJ1-4; D is unresolved. The material sequenced was CD8+ T cells sorted from blood, taken at week 4, from a patient treated with tofacitinib. The CDR3 here is CASSHRGATNEKLFF. For the CDR3, the DNA is TGCGCCAGCAGCCACCGTGGGGCAACTAATGAAAAACTGTTTTTT.